A single sample gave rise to the 17 T cell receptor beta chains below, sequenced in a study of T-cell memory formation after mild COVID-19. TCRdb called the 5' RACE reads again in MiXCR, with one record for every CDR3 protein. The table shows a few hundred thousand distinct CDR3 sequences, with more than 20% occurring only once. The sequencing sample was made of PBMCs or a T cell subset sorted from them (not recorded which). All receptors derive from an adult woman who had mild COVID-19 (a few samples of this study predate the infection). Cell type and time point are not known.

This clonotype occurred a few times. V is TRBV4-3 and J is TRBJ2-7; TRBD1 might be the D (6 bases). V shed 1 base and J shed 2 bases, with 12 bases lying between them. The CDR3 loop spans 15 amino acids. In germline, CDR1 is LGHNA, CDR2 YSLEER. The DNA for the CDR3 is TGCGCCAGCAGCCAAGGTCCAGGGGCCCCCTACGAGCAGTACTTC. This translates into CASSQGPGAPYEQYF.

CDR3 DNA: TGTGCCAGCAGCTTAGCTTACAGGGGCACTGAAGCTTTCTTT. This translates into CASSLAYRGTEAFF. The chain recombines TRBV7-2 with TRBJ1-1, with 7 bases identical to TRBD1. V gave up 0 bases and J gave up 4 bases; unmatched junction bases: 2. CDR3 length equals 14 residues. CDR1 and CDR2 from the germline V gene are SGHTA and FQGNSA.

The genes are TRBV27 and TRBJ1-2, with 7 bases that match TRBD1. V was clipped by 10 bases and J by 6 bases; unmatched bases: 11. The CDR3 totals 13 residues. In germline, CDR1 is MNHEY, CDR2 SMNVEV (reference sequence). The CDR3 region is CATATGQLNGYTF. CDR3 in DNA: TGTGCCACCGCGACAGGGCAGTTAAATGGCTACACCTTC.

The chain links TRBV4-1 to TRBJ2-3, with TRBD2 as a possible D gene (7 bases). Germline V lookup: CDR1 MGHRA, CDR2 YSYEKL. Trimming stripped 1 base from V and 2 bases from J, with 10 bases between. The CDR3 contains 15 residues. CDR3 protein: CASSQAGGLTDTQYF. Here the CDR3 DNA reads TGCGCCAGCAGCCAAGCGGGGGGCCTCACAGATACGCAGTATTTT.

The rearrangement uses TRBV7-9 and TRBJ1-5; the match to TRBD1 covers 8 bases. CDR1 and CDR2 (germline): SEHNR, FQNEAQ (reference sequence). The CDR3 runs to 14 residues. Trimming took 5 bases from V and 5 from J; bases not matched to a gene: 5. The CDR3 sequence: CASSPDRGDQPQHF. CDR3 sequence (DNA): TGTGCCAGCAGCCCCGACAGGGGTGATCAGCCCCAGCATTTT.

This clonotype was recorded a few times. The chain employs TRBV12-3 or TRBV12-4 and TRBJ2-7; TRBD1 matches at 7 bases. V gave up 6 bases and J gave up 4 bases; unmatched junction bases: 6. The CDR3 covers 13 residues. CDR3 in amino acids: CASSMTGSYEQYF. DNA of the CDR3: TGTGCCAGCAGCATGACAGGGTCTTACGAGCAGTACTTC.

Note on this clonotype: A much larger clone is a single base away; this may be a read error. The J gene is TRBJ2-3, the V gene TRBV5-5; 9 nucleotides match TRBD2. V trimming: 6 bases; J trimming: 4 bases; junction bases outside the gene matches: 9. Germline values: CDR1 SGHKS, CDR2 YYEKEE (reference sequence). This CDR3 is built from 15 residues. CDR3 protein: CASTPRGGGADTQYF. Here the CDR3 DNA reads TGTGCCAGCACGCCGCGCGGGGGGGGCGCAGATACGCAGTATTTT.

The gene calls are TRBV19 and TRBJ2-1; 8 positions match TRBD2. J was trimmed by 4 bases and V by 10 bases; bases with no gene match: 12. The CDR3 runs 15 residues. Germline assignment: CDR1 LNHDA and CDR2 SQIVND (reference sequence). CDR3 nucleotides: TGTGCCACCACCCGGGCTAGCGGGCTTTACAATGAGCAGTTCTTC. Its protein is CATTRASGLYNEQFF.

The rearrangement joins TRBV15 to TRBJ1-2; TRBD1 might be the D (6 bases). Trimming pared 5 bases from V and 3 bases from J, leaving 10 bases between. Germline CDR1 LNHNV, CDR2 YYDKDF (reference sequence). This CDR3 region has 13 residues. The CDR3 bases are TGTGCCACCAGCCAGGGGTTGGACTATGGCTACACCTTC. Its translation is CATSQGLDYGYTF.

This chain joins TRBV7-3 and TRBJ2-1; weak D call: TRBD2 (7 bases). The CDR3 runs to 17 residues. The V gene's germline CDR1 is SGHTA and CDR2 FQGTGA. V gave up 5 bases and J gave up 3 bases, with 20 bases separating them. The CDR3 coding sequence is TGTGCCAGCAGCCCCGACCCGGCGGGGGCCTTCTACAATGAGCAGTTCTTC. Residues: CASSPDPAGAFYNEQFF. Combining the CDR3 with reference TRBV7-3 and TRBJ2-1 gives the whole variable domain GAGVSQTPSNKVTEKGKYVELRCDPISGHTALYWYRQSLGQGPEFLIYFQGTGAADDSGLPNDRFFAVRPEGSVSTLKIQRTERGDSAVYLCASSPDPAGAFYNEQFFGPGTRLTVL.

This clonotype has only a few counts. The chain carries TRBV6-1 and TRBJ1-6, with 8 bases aligning to TRBD1. CDR3 length equals 14 residues. Germline CDR1 and CDR2: MNHNS and SASEGT. The J segment lost 9 bases and the V segment lost 4 bases, leaving 5 bases of the junction unmatched. CDR3 sequence (DNA): TGTGCCAGCAGTGTACAGGGGGGTATTTCACCCCTCCACTTT. Its translation: CASSVQGGISPLHF.

The chain is built from TRBV7-9 and TRBJ2-7; perhaps TRBD2 as D (5 bases). The germline V and J ends were trimmed by 5 bases and 5 bases, with 16 bases remaining between them. This CDR3 has 14 residues. Per germline, CDR1 SEHNR and CDR2 FQNEAQ (reference sequence). CDR3 loop: CASSPGGPLDEQYF. CDR3 DNA: TGTGCCAGCAGCCCGGGCGGGCCCTTGGACGAGCAGTACTTC.

Only one count was recorded for this clonotype. The chain uses TRBV12-3 or TRBV12-4 and TRBJ2-1, with 7 bases aligning to TRBD1. There are 17 residues in the CDR3. The ends lost 5 bases at V and 0 bases at J; junction bases unmatched: 10. This CDR3 is CASSPPGQTDSYNEQFF. The CDR3 region has the DNA TGTGCCAGCAGTCCACCGGGACAGACCGACTCCTACAATGAGCAGTTCTTC.

This clonotype was picked up a small number of times. The chain carries TRBV20-1 and TRBJ1-4; D not certain. The germline gives CDR1 DFQATT, CDR2 SNEGSKA (reference sequence). V lost 3 bases to trimming and J lost 8 bases, with 10 bases between them. The CDR3 sequence is 12 residues long. The CDR3, as DNA: TGCAGTGCTAGGTTGGGAGGAGAAAAACTGTTTTTT. Encoded protein: CSARLGGEKLFF.

This chain links TRBV12-3 or TRBV12-4 with TRBJ1-5, with TRBD1 matching over 8 bases. V shed 5 bases, J shed 2 bases, and the junction held 5 bases outside the gene matches. This CDR3 comprises 15 residues. The CDR3 sequence is CASSPGGQGNQPQHF. CDR3 nucleotide sequence: TGTGCCAGCAGTCCAGGGGGACAGGGCAATCAGCCCCAGCATTTT.

Only one count was recorded for this clonotype. V and J are TRBV14 and TRBJ2-5; no clear D. The germline CDR1 and CDR2 sequences are SGHDN and FVKESK. The germline V and J ends were trimmed by 1 base and 9 bases, with 6 bases remaining between them. CDR3 length: 11 amino acids. CDR3 residues: CASSQGVSQYF. DNA for the CDR3: TGTGCCAGCAGCCAAGGGGTGTCCCAGTACTTC.

The chain couples TRBV5-1 to TRBJ2-5, with a tentative D call TRBD1 (5 bases). This CDR3 has 15 amino acids. Germline CDR1 reads SGHRS; CDR2 reads YFSETQ. The V gene lost 4 bases and the J gene lost 1 base, with 14 bases spanning the gap. CDR3 DNA: TGCGCCAGCAGCGGGCCGACAGATATCCAAGAGACCCAGTACTTC. Amino acid sequence: CASSGPTDIQETQYF.